This T cell receptor (beta chain) was recovered during a study of cytotoxic CD8 clonotypes in ibrutinib-treated CLL. Turning to this clone: As yet, its antigen is unknown.

Study conclusions and caveats: Clonality increased at ibrutinib response and stayed stable in sustained remission. At progression, however, it fell back toward baseline.

The CDR3 runs to 15 residues. The V gene's germline CDR1 is LNHNV and CDR2 YYDKDF (reference sequence). Trimming left V 5 bases short and J 0 bases short, with 11 bases between. With sequencing, the targeted depth ranged from 1 in 200,000 to 1 in 1 million T cells. The table came from immunoSEQ multiplex PCR; TCRdb's copy has only in-frame clones and leaves some out. The sample comprises about 140,000 clones, approximately 75% of which are singletons, and around 30% rests with the top ten. The sample consisted of PBMCs, taken after 12 months of ibrutinib treatment. The sequence was obtained from a human donor with chronic lymphocytic leukemia. This chain joins TRBV15 and TRBJ1-3; D is unresolved. CDR3 loop: CATSPLGSSGNTIYF. The CDR3 DNA is TGTGCCACCAGCCCTCTCGGGAGCTCTGGAAACACCATATATTTT.